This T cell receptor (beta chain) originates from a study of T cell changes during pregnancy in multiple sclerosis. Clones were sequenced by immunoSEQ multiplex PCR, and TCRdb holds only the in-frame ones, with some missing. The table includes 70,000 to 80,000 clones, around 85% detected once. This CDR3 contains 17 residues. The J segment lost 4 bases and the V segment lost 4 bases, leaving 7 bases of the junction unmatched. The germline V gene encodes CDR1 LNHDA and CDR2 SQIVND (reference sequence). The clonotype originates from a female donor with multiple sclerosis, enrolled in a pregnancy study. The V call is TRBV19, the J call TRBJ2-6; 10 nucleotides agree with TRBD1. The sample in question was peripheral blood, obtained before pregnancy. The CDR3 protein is CASSTGQGLPGANVLTF. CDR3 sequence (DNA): TGTGCCAGTAGTACGGGACAGGGGCTACCGGGGGCCAACGTCCTGACTTTC.